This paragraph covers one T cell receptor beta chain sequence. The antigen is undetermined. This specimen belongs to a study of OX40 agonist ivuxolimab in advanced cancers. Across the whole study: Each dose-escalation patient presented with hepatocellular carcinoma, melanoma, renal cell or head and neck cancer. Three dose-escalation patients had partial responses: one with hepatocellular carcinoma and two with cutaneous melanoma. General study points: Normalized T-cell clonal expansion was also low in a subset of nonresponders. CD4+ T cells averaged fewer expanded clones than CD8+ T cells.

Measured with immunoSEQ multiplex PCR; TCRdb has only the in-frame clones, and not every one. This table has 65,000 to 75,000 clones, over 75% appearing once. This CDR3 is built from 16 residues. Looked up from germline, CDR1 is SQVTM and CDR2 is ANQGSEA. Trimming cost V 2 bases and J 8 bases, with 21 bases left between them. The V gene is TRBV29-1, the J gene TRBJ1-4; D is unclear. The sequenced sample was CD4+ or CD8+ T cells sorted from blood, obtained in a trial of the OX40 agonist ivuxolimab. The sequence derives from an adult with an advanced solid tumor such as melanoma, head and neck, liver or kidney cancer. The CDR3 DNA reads TGCAGCGTTGAATTTGTAGGGCATACGGGCCCCGAAAAACTGTTTTTT. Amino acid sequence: CSVEFVGHTGPEKLFF.